These 23 T cell receptor beta chains share one sample of origin, sequenced in a study of CD8+CD57+ T cells in acquired aplastic anemia. All patients picked for sequencing had shown, by flow cytometry, an expansion of CD8+CD57+ cells. Template material for TCR beta VDJ and CDR3 profiling consisted of genomic DNA. Via MiXCR, TCRdb re-called the reads, giving one row per CDR3 protein. The profile shows about 180,000 distinct CDR3 sequences, roughly 50% of them singletons. The sequenced sample was sorted CD4+, CD8+, or CD8+CD57+ T cells (not recorded which) from PBMCs. All receptors come from a human donor with aplastic anemia.

The V and J genes are TRBV7-9 and TRBJ2-7; D is undetermined. The CDR3 spans 12 residues. Germline V gives CDR1 SEHNR, CDR2 FQNEAQ (reference sequence). V gave up 0 bases and J gave up 7 bases, with 7 bases separating them. The CDR3 DNA reads as TGTGCCAGCAGCTTAGCAGGCTGGGAGCAGTACTTC. This sequence encodes CASSLAGWEQYF.

Concerning this clonotype: No conserved phenylalanine or tryptophan ends this CDR3, so it is likely a read error. The V gene is TRBV6-5, the J gene TRBJ2-7; D remains unclear. V lost 2 bases, J lost 2 bases, and 7 bases lay in between. This CDR3 region has 13 residues. Germline V CDR1 and CDR2: MNHEY, SVGAGI. CDR3 in DNA: TGTGCCAGCAGTTACGGTAGCACCTACGAGCAGTACCTC. Amino acids: CASSYGSTYEQYL.

V gene TRBV20-1 combines with J gene TRBJ2-7; 10 nucleotides agree with TRBD1. V dropped 6 bases and J dropped 2; count of bases not matched to a gene: 4. The length of the CDR3 is 13 residues. CDR1 DFQATT and CDR2 SNEGSKA come from the germline V gene (reference sequence). This chain's CDR3 is CSAGQGRTYEQYF. Here the CDR3 DNA reads TGCAGTGCGGGACAGGGGCGAACCTACGAGCAGTACTTC.

In this sample, this clonotype turned up many times. The gene calls are TRBV5-1 and TRBJ2-1; no clear D. The germline V and J ends were trimmed by 1 base and 6 bases, with 14 bases remaining between them. This CDR3 has 15 amino acids. Germline V gene lookup returns CDR1 SGHRS and CDR2 YFSETQ. As DNA, the CDR3 is TGCGCCAGCAGCTTGACCTTGGACGTTTTCAATGAGCAGTTCTTC. Protein product: CASSLTLDVFNEQFF.

This clonotype was observed at least ten times. This sequence joins TRBV6-5 and TRBJ2-7, with D unclear. CDR1 is MNHEY and CDR2 is SVGAGI in the germline V gene. V was clipped by 3 bases and J by 5 bases, with 17 bases between them. CDR3 length equals 15 residues. The CDR3 spells CASSYSPELGNEQYF. CDR3 sequence (DNA): TGTGCCAGCAGTTATAGCCCCGAGTTGGGAAACGAGCAGTACTTC.

This clonotype has a handful of counts. CDR3 bases: TGTGCCAGCAGTTGGGGGGGTATAGAAAATTCACCCCTCCACTTT. It translates to CASSWGGIENSPLHF. The V and J genes are TRBV27 and TRBJ1-6, with TRBD1 as a possible D gene (5 bases). The CDR3 totals 15 residues. In germline, CDR1 is MNHEY, CDR2 SMNVEV (reference sequence). Deletions cut 4 bases from V and 7 bases from J, with 14 bases between.

The V and J genes are TRBV15 and TRBJ2-5, with TRBD1 identical over 8 bases. This CDR3 contains 15 residues. Germline V lookup: CDR1 LNHNV, CDR2 YYDKDF (reference sequence). J was trimmed by 5 bases and V by 0 bases; bases with no gene match: 5. DNA for the CDR3: TGTGCCACCAGCAGAGAGGGCAGGGGGCATGAGACCCAGTACTTC. As protein: CATSREGRGHETQYF. Filled out from reference TRBV15 and TRBJ2-5, the complete variable domain reads DAMVIQNPRYQVTQFGKPVTLSCSQTLNHNVMYWYQQKSSQAPKLLFHYYDKDFNNEADTPDNFQSRRPNTSFCFLDIRSPGLGDTAMYLCATSREGRGHETQYFGPGTRLLVL.

In this sample, this clonotype turned up many times. This chain joins TRBV11-3 and TRBJ1-2; D not certain. The CDR3 runs 13 residues. Trimming removed 6 bases from V and 2 bases from J, with 10 bases in between. Per the germline V gene, CDR1 is SGHNT and CDR2 is YENEEA. CDR3 amino acids: CASRPTENYGYTF. The CDR3 region has the DNA TGTGCCAGCAGGCCTACAGAAAACTATGGCTACACCTTC.

The V and J genes are TRBV29-1 and TRBJ1-4; TRBD1 aligns across 7 bases. J was trimmed by 4 bases and V by 8 bases; bases with no gene match: 7. Germline CDR1 and CDR2: SQVTM and ANQGSEA. The CDR3 spans 13 residues. In DNA form, the CDR3 reads TGCAGCAGTAGACAGGGAGTTAATGAAAAACTGTTTTTT. Protein product: CSSRQGVNEKLFF.

This clonotype was detected many times. The chain recombines TRBV7-9 with TRBJ1-2; D gene unclear. Between the trimmed V and J ends, which lost 0 bases and 4 bases, there was a span of 12 bases. Germline CDR1 reads SEHNR; CDR2 reads FQNEAQ (reference sequence). This CDR3 has 15 residues. The CDR3 loop reads CASSLAVKGPYGYTF. The CDR3 DNA reads as TGTGCCAGCAGCTTAGCTGTAAAGGGCCCCTATGGCTACACCTTC.

This sequence joins TRBV28 and TRBJ1-1, with TRBD1 matching over 7 bases. V lost 5 bases and J lost 1; bases outside the gene matches: 13. The germline gives CDR1 MDHEN, CDR2 SYDVKM. This CDR3 has 17 residues. This chain's CDR3 is CASSPTPQGGSNTEAFF. Here the CDR3 DNA reads TGTGCCAGCAGTCCCACACCTCAGGGGGGCTCGAACACTGAAGCTTTCTTT.

The V call is TRBV10-3, the J call TRBJ2-2, with 11 bases fitting TRBD2. The CDR3 spans 17 residues. The V and J ends lost 6 bases and 2 bases, in that order; junction bases with no gene match: 8. Germline assignment: CDR1 ENHRY and CDR2 SYGVKD. Here the CDR3 reads CAISSLAGGLNTGELFF. The CDR3 nucleotides are TGTGCCATCAGCTCTCTAGCGGGGGGCCTAAACACCGGGGAGCTGTTTTTT.

This clonotype was seen a few times. The rearrangement uses TRBV2 and TRBJ1-5, with TRBD1 matching 7 bases. CDR3 size: 13 residues. With V trimmed by 6 bases and J by 11 bases, 10 bases remained unmatched. CDR1 and CDR2 from the germline V gene are SNHLY and FYNNEI. In DNA, the CDR3 is TGTGCCAGCAGCGAGGGGGCGTACACGACCCAGCATTTT. This codes for CASSEGAYTTQHF.

J is TRBJ1-2 and V is TRBV7-2; D is uncertain. CDR1 and CDR2 from the germline V gene are SGHTA and FQGNSA. The CDR3 contains 15 residues. V lost 2 bases, J lost 5 bases, and 15 bases lay in between. CDR3 region: CASSLQSGGRYGYTF. CDR3 DNA sequence: TGTGCCAGCAGCTTACAAAGTGGCGGAAGGTATGGCTACACCTTC.

CDR3 region: CASSMRHSGRDYGELFF. In DNA form, the CDR3 reads TGTGCCAGTAGTATGCGACATAGTGGAAGGGACTACGGGGAGCTGTTTTTT. The chain combines TRBV19 with TRBJ2-2; 7 bases fit TRBD2. With V trimmed by 3 bases and J by 7 bases, 14 bases remained unmatched. Germline values: CDR1 LNHDA, CDR2 SQIVND (reference sequence). The CDR3 loop spans 17 amino acids.

Many counts were recorded for this clonotype. V and J are TRBV7-9 and TRBJ2-7; unclear D gene. The V gene lost 3 bases and the J gene lost 2 bases, with 11 bases spanning the gap. This CDR3 has 14 amino acids. Germline-derived CDR1 and CDR2 are SEHNR and FQNEAQ (reference sequence). CDR3 bases: TGTGCCAGCAGCTTGGGTGGCACGACCTACGAGCAGTACTTC. Translating gives CASSLGGTTYEQYF.

The J gene is TRBJ1-2, the V gene TRBV7-6; 8 bases are shared with TRBD1. V shed 4 bases and J 4 bases; nucleotides not matched to a gene: 8. Germline values: CDR1 SGHVS, CDR2 FNYEAQ. The CDR3 totals 15 residues. The CDR3 DNA is TGTGCCAGCAGCTCCGACAGGGGAAGGTCCTATGGCTACACCTTC. This sequence encodes CASSSDRGRSYGYTF.

This clonotype has ten or more counts. The chain has TRBV14 and TRBJ1-6, with D possibly TRBD1 on 5 matching bases. CDR3 length: 15 residues. V was cut by 3 bases and J by 8 bases, with 14 bases left in between. The germline V gene has CDR1 SGHDN and CDR2 FVKESK. CDR3 sequence: CASSHRQGQDSPLHF. The CDR3 coding sequence is TGTGCCAGCAGCCATAGGCAGGGCCAAGATTCACCCCTCCACTTT.

This clonotype was seen many times. The junction and the germline gene differ at one end; a read error may be behind it. This chain links TRBV14 with TRBJ2-4; the match to TRBD2 covers 9 bases. Per germline, CDR1 SGHDN and CDR2 FVKESK. CDR3 size: 12 residues. The CDR3 loop reads CASSLGGLALDF. CDR3 sequence (DNA): TGTGCCAGCAGCCTTGGGGGACTAGCTTTGGACTTC.

This clonotype showed up just once. The chain has TRBV10-2 and TRBJ2-5; 13 bases match TRBD2. With V trimmed by 10 bases and J by 5 bases, 10 bases remained unmatched. The CDR3 spans 15 residues. Germline lookup yields CDR1 WSHSY and CDR2 SAAADI. CDR3 amino acids: CAISRLAGGRETQYF. The DNA for the CDR3 is TGCGCCATTTCGCGACTAGCGGGAGGTAGGGAGACCCAGTACTTC.

The V gene is TRBV15, the J gene TRBJ1-1; D might be TRBD1 (6 bases). The germline gives CDR1 LNHNV, CDR2 YYDKDF (reference sequence). V was cut by 4 bases and J by 6 bases, with 12 bases left in between. The CDR3 runs 13 residues. The CDR3 nucleotides are TGTGCCACCAGCACTGTGACAGGTCCTGAAGCTTTCTTT. This encodes CATSTVTGPEAFF.

This clonotype occurred once. V usage is TRBV2 and J usage is TRBJ2-3, with TRBD1 identical over 10 bases. Germline CDR1 and CDR2: SNHLY and FYNNEI. The CDR3 runs 14 residues. The V segment lost 11 bases and the J segment 1 base; nucleotides outside the gene matches: 6. This CDR3 reads CASYGQGGTDTQYF. Written as DNA, the CDR3 is TGTGCCTCCTACGGACAGGGGGGCACAGATACGCAGTATTTT.

This clonotype appeared many times. V and J are TRBV7-9 and TRBJ1-2; D perhaps matches TRBD1 (5 bases). Germline V gives CDR1 SEHNR, CDR2 FQNEAQ (reference sequence). CDR3 length equals 13 residues. V shed 1 base and J shed 7 bases, with 10 bases lying between them. For the CDR3, the DNA is TGTGCCAGCAGCTTAGTTCCGGGGCCTGGCTACACCTTC. Its protein is CASSLVPGPGYTF. Together with reference TRBV7-9 and TRBJ1-2, the CDR3 gives the full variable domain: DTGVSQNPRHKITKRGQNVTFRCDPISEHNRLYWYRQTLGQGPEFLTYFQNEAQLEKSRLLSDRFSAERPKGSFSTLEIQRTEQGDSAMYLCASSLVPGPGYTFGSGTRLTVV.